These 23 T cell receptor beta chains originate from one sample sequenced in a study of blood T cell repertoires in COVID-19. Some clones are missing from TCRdb's copy, which holds only in-frame ones; the method was immunoSEQ multiplex PCR. The sample records more than 200,000 clones, under 90% being singletons. The sample comprised PBMCs or T cells enriched from blood (not recorded which). Receptors originate from a man aged 40-49 years who had recovered from COVID-19.

This clone was seen ten or more times. The V call is TRBV5-6, the J call TRBJ2-3; D gene ambiguous. Per germline, CDR1 SGHDT and CDR2 YYEEEE. V was pared by 5 bases and J by 0 bases, with 22 bases between. This CDR3 has 18 amino acids. CDR3 in amino acids: CASSSQARRITSTDTQYF. CDR3 DNA: TGTGCCAGCAGTTCCCAGGCTCGTCGGATTACTAGCACAGATACGCAGTATTTT. Supplemented by reference TRBV5-6 and TRBJ2-3, the full variable domain reads DAGVTQSPTHLIKTRGQQVTLRCSPKSGHDTVSWYQQALGQGPQFIFQYYEEEERQRGNFPDRFSGHQFPNYSSELNVNALLLGDSALYLCASSSQARRITSTDTQYFGPGTRLTVL.

There are a few counts of this clone. The chain has TRBV28 and TRBJ2-7; D is perhaps TRBD1 (6 bases). Trimming took off 8 bases at V and 3 bases at J, with 17 bases between the two ends. The CDR3 loop spans 14 amino acids. Germline values: CDR1 MDHEN, CDR2 SYDVKM. The CDR3 loop is CASAQGGVIYEQYF. The CDR3 DNA reads TGTGCCAGCGCCCAAGGGGGAGTTATCTACGAGCAGTACTTC.

This clone was observed a handful of times. The chain carries TRBV9 and TRBJ2-5; D is unclear. The ends were cut back, 3 bases at V and 1 base at J, with 10 bases in the middle. Germline V lookup: CDR1 SGDLS, CDR2 YYNGEE. The CDR3 covers 14 residues. This CDR3 reads CASSGGYFQETQYF. The CDR3 DNA reads TGTGCCAGCAGCGGAGGATACTTCCAAGAGACCCAGTACTTC.

V gene TRBV4-1 combines with J gene TRBJ2-3, with D possibly matching TRBD2 (5 bases). This CDR3 region has 17 residues. Deletions cut 2 bases from V and 3 bases from J, with 18 bases between. Germline loops: CDR1 MGHRA, CDR2 YSYEKL. For the CDR3, the DNA is TGCGCCAGCAGCCAATCTCGAGAGAGAACGGGAACAGATACGCAGTATTTT. This codes for CASSQSRERTGTDTQYF.

The rearrangement joins TRBV6-5 to TRBJ1-2; 7 nucleotides align to TRBD1. V was pared by 6 bases and J by 4 bases, with 5 bases of the junction left unmatched. CDR3 length: 13 amino acids. Germline V gene data show CDR1 as MNHEY and CDR2 as SVGAGI. The CDR3 DNA reads TGTGCCAGCAGAACGGGACAGCTCTATGGCTACACCTTC. Translated, it gives CASRTGQLYGYTF.

The genes are TRBV11-3 and TRBJ2-1, with D perhaps matching TRBD2 (5 bases). The germline gives CDR1 SGHNT, CDR2 YENEEA. The CDR3 has 14 amino acids. Between the trimmed V and J ends, which lost 1 base and 5 bases, there was a span of 9 bases. DNA of the CDR3: TGTGCCAGCAGCTTAGGGTCCGGGAACAATGAGCAGTTCTTC. Translating gives CASSLGSGNNEQFF. The full variable domain, completed using reference TRBV11-3 and TRBJ2-1, is EAGVVQSPRYKIIEKKQPVAFWCNPISGHNTLYWYLQNLGQGPELLIRYENEEAVDDSQLPKDRFSAERLKGVDSTLKIQPAELGDSAVYLCASSLGSGNNEQFFGPGTRLTVL.

In this sample, this clone turned up once. V and J are TRBV28 and TRBJ2-4; D might be TRBD1 (6 bases). Trimming took 8 bases from V and 0 from J, leaving 14 bases between them. Germline V lookup: CDR1 MDHEN, CDR2 SYDVKM. The CDR3 totals 15 residues. CDR3 amino acids: CASAGASTAKNIQYF. CDR3 in DNA: TGTGCCAGCGCAGGGGCGAGTACAGCCAAAAACATTCAGTACTTC.

Comment on this clone: A junction end diverges from the germline sequence, so it may reflect a read error. The J gene is TRBJ2-7, the V gene TRBV19; 7 bases agree with TRBD1. Germline V gene sequence: CDR1 LNHDA, CDR2 SQIVND (reference sequence). The CDR3 consists of 13 residues. The chain's CDR3 is CASSLFLGQARGF. The CDR3 DNA reads as TGTGCCAGTAGTCTCTTCCTAGGACAGGCCCGAGGGTTC.

This chain connects TRBV18 to TRBJ2-5; TRBD2 matches 9 bases. Germline-derived CDR1 and CDR2 are KGHSH and LQKENI. V lost 2 bases, J lost 2 bases, and 3 bases stayed unmatched. This CDR3 has 15 residues. The CDR3 DNA reads TGTGCCAGCTCACCATGGCGGGAGGGACAAGAGACCCAGTACTTC. It is translated as CASSPWREGQETQYF.

This clone was seen once. This rearrangement joins TRBV19 to TRBJ1-5; D may be TRBD1 (6 bases). Between the trimmed V and J ends, which lost 1 base and 7 bases, there was a span of 14 bases. The length of the CDR3 is 15 residues. The germline V gene encodes CDR1 LNHDA and CDR2 SQIVND (reference sequence). The chain's CDR3 is CASSIGRGFEQPQHF. The CDR3 nucleotides are TGTGCCAGTAGTATAGGCAGGGGTTTTGAACAGCCCCAGCATTTT.

The rearrangement joins TRBV7-9 to TRBJ2-7; 7 positions agree with TRBD1. This CDR3 spans 14 amino acids. Trimming cost V 5 bases and J 4 bases; bases outside gene matches: 8. CDR1 SEHNR and CDR2 FQNEAQ come from the germline V gene (reference sequence). CDR3 amino acids: CASSPPGQTYEQYF. DNA for the CDR3: TGTGCCAGCAGCCCCCCGGGACAGACATACGAGCAGTACTTC.

The rearrangement uses TRBV9 and TRBJ1-2; tentative D call: TRBD1 (6 bases). CDR1 is SGDLS, CDR2 YYNGEE, per germline. The CDR3 loop spans 14 amino acids. V was trimmed by 0 bases and J by 1 base, leaving 7 bases between them. CDR3 region: CASSVADSNYGYTF. CDR3 nucleotides: TGTGCCAGCAGCGTAGCGGACAGTAACTATGGCTACACCTTC.

The chain recombines TRBV18 with TRBJ1-2; D is uncertain. The CDR3 is made up of 13 amino acids. The germline gives CDR1 KGHSH, CDR2 LQKENI. Trimming cost V 4 bases and J 7 bases, with 13 bases left between them. CDR3 coding DNA: TGTGCCAGCTCACGCCCCCAGGCCTCTGGCTACACCTTC. It yields the protein CASSRPQASGYTF.

V and J are TRBV5-1 and TRBJ1-6; weak D call: TRBD1 (5 bases). V lost 0 bases and J lost 6, with 10 bases in between. CDR1 and CDR2 (germline): SGHRS, YFSETQ. The CDR3 contains 15 residues. The CDR3, as DNA: TGCGCCAGCAGCTTGGGGGGGGATCCTAATTCACCCCTCCACTTT. Protein product: CASSLGGDPNSPLHF.

The chain employs TRBV2 and TRBJ1-1, with TRBD1 as a possible D gene (6 bases). The CDR3 has 15 amino acids. The germline V gene encodes CDR1 SNHLY and CDR2 FYNNEI. The V end lost 5 bases, the J end lost 4 bases, and 17 bases lay between the germline ends. CDR3 region: CASSFKSGAATEAFF. The CDR3 region has the DNA TGTGCCAGCAGTTTTAAATCAGGGGCCGCCACTGAAGCTTTCTTT.

This clone was picked up one time. The chain is built from TRBV9 and TRBJ2-1, with TRBD2 identical over 10 bases. CDR1 is SGDLS and CDR2 is YYNGEE in the germline V gene. The CDR3 is 17 amino acids. V gave up 4 bases and J gave up 6 bases; unmatched junction bases: 13. The CDR3 region is CASSPRLAGERGNEQFF. As DNA, the CDR3 is TGTGCCAGCAGCCCGCGACTAGCGGGTGAAAGGGGCAATGAGCAGTTCTTC.

This chain uses TRBV29-1 with TRBJ1-1; no reliable D call. The CDR3 runs to 12 residues. Deletions cut 6 bases from V and 8 bases from J, with 16 bases between. In germline, CDR1 is SQVTM, CDR2 ANQGSEA. CDR3 nucleotide sequence: TGCAGCGTGTCGTCGGGGAACCGGGAAGCTTTCTTT. As protein: CSVSSGNREAFF.

The chain links TRBV5-4 to TRBJ1-1; perhaps TRBD1 as D (6 bases). Germline CDR1 SGHNT, CDR2 YYREEE (reference sequence). V lost 4 bases and J lost 0, with 13 bases in between. This CDR3 has 15 amino acids. CDR3 loop: CASSLGTFMNTEAFF. DNA of the CDR3: TGTGCCAGCAGCCTAGGGACATTCATGAACACTGAAGCTTTCTTT.

This chain connects TRBV18 to TRBJ2-1, with 7 bases aligning to TRBD1. CDR3 length: 13 residues. With V trimmed by 8 bases and J by 5 bases, 6 bases remained unmatched. Germline lookup yields CDR1 KGHSH and CDR2 LQKENI. CDR3 nucleotides: TGTGCCAGCCTAACAGGGGTCGACAATGAGCAGTTCTTC. It specifies CASLTGVDNEQFF.

V is TRBV7-2 and J is TRBJ2-2; D is perhaps TRBD1 (6 bases). V was pared by 5 bases and J by 2 bases, with 12 bases between. The CDR3 has 15 amino acids. The germline gives CDR1 SGHTA, CDR2 FQGNSA. The CDR3 protein is CASSRDRLNTGELFF. The CDR3 nucleotides read TGTGCCAGCAGCCGTGACAGGCTAAACACCGGGGAGCTGTTTTTT.

V usage is TRBV7-2 and J usage is TRBJ2-1; 10 nucleotides line up with TRBD2. Per the germline V gene, CDR1 is SGHTA and CDR2 is FQGNSA. The CDR3 is 16 residues long. The V and J ends lost 5 bases and 5 bases, in that order; junction bases with no gene match: 9. CDR3 in DNA: TGTGCCAGCAGCCCGAGAGCGGGAGGGAACCACAATGAGCAGTTCTTC. Translation gives CASSPRAGGNHNEQFF.

The chain recombines TRBV7-9 with TRBJ1-3, with unresolved D. The germline CDR1 and CDR2 sequences are SEHNR and FQNEAQ (reference sequence). V was cut by 1 base and J by 0 bases, with 10 bases left in between. This CDR3 has 16 residues. CDR3 DNA sequence: TGTGCCAGCAGCTTAGATGGGCTGGGCTCTGGAAACACCATATATTTT. Translated: CASSLDGLGSGNTIYF.

The chain carries TRBV15 and TRBJ1-4, with 9 bases that match TRBD1. This CDR3 spans 15 amino acids. Looked up from germline, CDR1 is LNHNV and CDR2 is YYDKDF (reference sequence). V was pared by 1 base and J by 6 bases, with 3 bases of the junction left unmatched. CDR3 sequence reads: CATSRAGQGHEKLFF. The DNA for the CDR3 is TGTGCCACCAGCAGAGCGGGACAGGGACATGAAAAACTGTTTTTT.